This passage covers 30 T cell receptor beta chains from one sample sequenced in a study of a mutant IDH1 vaccine in newly diagnosed glioma. Time point specified: baseline, week 1 (first vaccination visit). Noted treatment: pre-vaccination baseline after standard-of-care therapy. TCRdb's copy holds only in-frame clones and misses some; the assay was immunoSEQ multiplex PCR. The table lists tens of thousands of clones, 79% of them singletons. Sequenced here: PBMCs, sampled from a glioma patient treated with radiotherapy, temozolomide or both. These receptors were obtained from a man in his fifties with glioma.

This rearrangement joins TRBV5-8 to TRBJ1-1; TRBD1 is a possible D gene (6 bases). The CDR3 length is 16 residues. Trimming took 2 bases from V and 1 from J, leaving 15 bases between them. Germline V gives CDR1 SGHTS, CDR2 YDEGEE. CDR3 nucleotide sequence: TGTGCCAGCAGCTTTCCCGGGGGGCTCGCGAACACTGAAGCTTTCTTT. Protein sequence: CASSFPGGLANTEAFF.

This clone was detected only a few times. V and J are TRBV18 and TRBJ1-5, with D hard to call. CDR3 size: 15 residues. Germline V gene data show CDR1 as KGHSH and CDR2 as LQKENI. V gave up 2 bases and J gave up 3 bases, with 11 bases separating them. The CDR3 DNA sequence: TGTGCCAGCTCACCAAGGGAGGGCTTCAATCAGCCCCAGCATTTT. Encoded protein: CASSPREGFNQPQHF.

The genes are TRBV7-9 and TRBJ2-7; perhaps D is TRBD1 or TRBD2 (5 bases each). Germline lookup yields CDR1 SEHNR and CDR2 FQNEAQ (reference sequence). V was pared by 5 bases and J by 4 bases, with 12 bases between. The CDR3 contains 13 residues. For the CDR3, the DNA is TGTGCCAGCAGCCTCGCAGGGACGTACGAGCAGTACTTC. This encodes CASSLAGTYEQYF.

This chain links TRBV5-6 with TRBJ1-1; D uncertain. V was pared by 3 bases and J by 3 bases, with 15 bases between. CDR3 length: 15 residues. Germline CDR1 is SGHDT and CDR2 is YYEEEE. This CDR3 reads CASSSTRFSDTEAFF. The CDR3 nucleotides read TGTGCCAGCAGCTCAACTAGATTTAGCGACACTGAAGCTTTCTTT. Variable domain in full (rest from reference TRBV5-6 and TRBJ1-1): DAGVTQSPTHLIKTRGQQVTLRCSPKSGHDTVSWYQQALGQGPQFIFQYYEEEERQRGNFPDRFSGHQFPNYSSELNVNALLLGDSALYLCASSSTRFSDTEAFFGQGTRLTVV.

The CDR3 spells CASSLAETKNTEAFF. The CDR3 bases are TGTGCCAGCAGCTTAGCGGAGACAAAGAACACTGAAGCTTTCTTT. The V gene is TRBV7-2, the J gene TRBJ1-1; no reliable D call. The germline V gene encodes CDR1 SGHTA and CDR2 FQGNSA. With 0 bases removed from V and 1 base from J, the gap between germline ends came to 9 bases. The CDR3 contains 15 residues. The entire variable domain, with the rest obtained from reference TRBV7-2 and TRBJ1-1, is as follows: GAGVSQSPSNKVTEKGKDVELRCDPISGHTALYWYRQSLGQGLEFLIYFQGNSAPDKSGLPSDRFSAERTGGSVSTLTIQRTQQEDSAVYLCASSLAETKNTEAFFGQGTRLTVV.

V gene TRBV5-4 combines with J gene TRBJ1-4; 7 bases align to TRBD1. V lost 4 bases, J lost 4 bases, and 4 bases stayed unmatched. CDR1 is SGHNT and CDR2 is YYREEE in the germline V gene (reference sequence). This CDR3 comprises 14 residues. The CDR3, as DNA: TGTGCCAGCAGCCAGGGACAGAATAATGAAAAACTGTTTTTT. It is translated as CASSQGQNNEKLFF.

The sample holds a few counts of this clone. This sequence joins TRBV13 and TRBJ1-1, with 8 nucleotides matching TRBD1. Germline lookup yields CDR1 PRHDT and CDR2 FYEKMQ (reference sequence). V trimming: 6 bases; J trimming: 11 bases; junction bases outside the gene matches: 5. The CDR3 contains 11 residues. CDR3 DNA sequence: TGTGCCAGCAGGGACAGGGTTGGGGCTTTCTTT. This translates into CASRDRVGAFF.

The rearrangement links TRBV14 to TRBJ2-1; tentative D call: TRBD2 (6 bases). The CDR3 is 15 amino acids. Trimming removed 6 bases from V and 0 bases from J, with 12 bases in between. Germline values: CDR1 SGHDN, CDR2 FVKESK. The CDR3 is CASRHSGYSYNEQFF. CDR3 nucleotide sequence: TGTGCCAGCAGACACAGCGGGTACTCCTACAATGAGCAGTTCTTC.

The chain recombines TRBV12-5 with TRBJ2-1; 9 bases align to TRBD2. Germline V gene lookup returns CDR1 LGHNT and CDR2 FRNRAP. The V gene end was trimmed by 5 bases and the J gene end by 8 bases; junction bases not matched to a gene: 10. The CDR3 covers 15 residues. CDR3 sequence reads: CASGPRGGGGDEQFF. CDR3 nucleotides: TGTGCTAGTGGTCCAAGGGGCGGGGGGGGCGATGAGCAGTTCTTC.

This clone occurred a few times. The V call is TRBV5-1, the J call TRBJ2-7; D is unclear. The CDR3 consists of 14 residues. The germline CDR1 and CDR2 sequences are SGHRS and YFSETQ. V lost 4 bases, J lost 5 bases, and 16 bases lay in between. The DNA for the CDR3 is TGCGCCAGCAGCGTGAGGACGGACGCTCACGAGCAGTACTTC. It specifies CASSVRTDAHEQYF.

V is TRBV5-1 and J is TRBJ2-7; D might be TRBD1 (5 bases). V lost 0 bases to trimming and J lost 3 bases, with 13 bases between them. Germline CDR1 SGHRS, CDR2 YFSETQ. CDR3 length: 15 amino acids. The CDR3 region has the DNA TGCGCCAGCAGCTTGGTCCTCCAAGGGGACTACGAGCAGTACTTC. Protein: CASSLVLQGDYEQYF.

The chain employs TRBV7-9 and TRBJ1-2, with 10 positions matching TRBD1. The CDR3 is made up of 15 amino acids. V dropped 3 bases and J dropped 8; count of bases not matched to a gene: 9. The germline V gene encodes CDR1 SEHNR and CDR2 FQNEAQ (reference sequence). The CDR3 sequence is CASSFPGGQGQGYTF. CDR3 DNA: TGTGCCAGCAGCTTTCCAGGGGGACAGGGGCAGGGCTACACCTTC.

V and J are TRBV13 and TRBJ1-1, with D unclear. V dropped 2 bases and J dropped 1 base, with 5 bases sitting between them. This CDR3 is built from 13 residues. Germline lookup yields CDR1 PRHDT and CDR2 FYEKMQ (reference sequence). In DNA, the CDR3 is TGTGCCAGCAGCTTACAGGAGAACACTGAAGCTTTCTTT. Protein product: CASSLQENTEAFF.

The chain links TRBV2 to TRBJ2-1; 10 bases map to TRBD2. Per germline, CDR1 SNHLY and CDR2 FYNNEI. The CDR3 length is 17 residues. J lost 5 bases, V lost 7 bases, and 14 bases had no gene match. In DNA form, the CDR3 reads TGTGCCAGCATTCGCCTAGCGGGGGCCACACTAGACAATGAGCAGTTCTTC. As protein: CASIRLAGATLDNEQFF.

Note on this clone: Other nucleotide sequences from this sample produce the same CDR3. The genes are TRBV11-2 and TRBJ2-7; no firm D call. The V gene lost 1 base and the J gene lost 1 base, with 8 bases spanning the gap. The CDR3 runs to 14 residues. Germline assignment: CDR1 SGHAT and CDR2 FQNNGV. The chain's CDR3 is CASSLGSGSYEQYF. The CDR3 DNA is TGTGCCAGCAGCTTAGGATCGGGTTCCTACGAGCAGTACTTC.

The CDR3 spells CASSQTGGSYEQYF. The CDR3, as DNA: TGTGCCAGCAGTCAAACAGGGGGGTCCTACGAGCAGTACTTC. The chain uses TRBV2 and TRBJ2-7; 8 bases are a match to TRBD1. With 5 bases clipped from V and 1 base from J, the junction kept 4 bases outside the gene matches. Germline CDR1 is SNHLY and CDR2 is FYNNEI. The length of the CDR3 is 14 residues.

The chain uses TRBV29-1 and TRBJ2-3; perhaps D is TRBD1 or TRBD2 (5 bases each). Per the germline V gene, CDR1 is SQVTM and CDR2 is ANQGSEA. V was trimmed by 4 bases and J by 0 bases, leaving 5 bases between them. The CDR3 totals 12 residues. CDR3 sequence reads: CSVGDSTDTQYF. The CDR3 DNA sequence: TGCAGCGTTGGGGACAGCACAGATACGCAGTATTTT.

The chain employs TRBV21-1 and TRBJ1-4. TRBV21-1 is described as a pseudogene. This CDR3 region has 12 residues. CDR3 coding DNA: TGTGCCAGCAGCCCGGTTTACGAAAAACTGTTTTTT. Protein sequence: CASSPVYEKLFF.

This clone was seen more than once but under ten times. V and J are TRBV2 and TRBJ1-3; no firm D call. Trimming removed 6 bases at V and 0 bases at J, with 6 bases between. From germline, CDR1 is SNHLY and CDR2 FYNNEI. The CDR3 runs 13 residues. CDR3 sequence (DNA): TGTGCCAGCAGGGGTCTCTCTGGAAACACCATATATTTT. Protein product: CASRGLSGNTIYF.

The chain has TRBV25-1 and TRBJ1-5; D ambiguous. The germline gives CDR1 MGHDK, CDR2 SYGVNS. There are 13 residues in the CDR3. V gave up 2 bases and J gave up 5 bases, with 7 bases separating them. CDR3 in DNA: TGTGCCAGCAGTGAAACTGGGGATCAGCCCCAGCATTTT. Protein: CASSETGDQPQHF.

The V call is TRBV7-2, the J call TRBJ1-1, with D unclear. The CDR3 consists of 14 residues. Germline V gene sequence: CDR1 SGHTA, CDR2 FQGNSA. With 1 base removed from V and 5 bases from J, the gap between germline ends came to 11 bases. The CDR3 here is CASSLEVEFTEAFF. CDR3 nucleotides: TGTGCCAGCAGCTTAGAAGTGGAATTTACTGAAGCTTTCTTT.

The chain's CDR3 is CASSENGAGETQYF. CDR3 DNA sequence: TGTGCCAGCAGTGAGAACGGGGCGGGAGAGACCCAGTACTTC. The genes are TRBV2 and TRBJ2-5; either TRBD1 or TRBD2 may fit D (5 bases each). This CDR3 has 14 residues. Trimming took off 3 bases at V and 4 bases at J, with 12 bases between the two ends. Per the germline V gene, CDR1 is SNHLY and CDR2 is FYNNEI.

The chain combines TRBV28 with TRBJ1-2; D is possibly TRBD1 (5 bases). Germline assignment: CDR1 MDHEN and CDR2 SYDVKM. This CDR3 contains 15 residues. V shed 7 bases and J shed 7 bases, with 22 bases lying between them. The CDR3 DNA reads as TGTGCCAGCAACCTGGGAAGGGGCCGGTTGGGTGGCTACACCTTC. Translating gives CASNLGRGRLGGYTF.

The rearrangement uses TRBV30 and TRBJ2-7; no clear D. Germline V CDR1 and CDR2: GTSNPN, SVGIG (reference sequence). CDR3 length: 13 amino acids. V dropped 3 bases and J dropped 2 bases, with 11 bases sitting between them. The CDR3 reads CAWRPGLPYEQYF. The CDR3 DNA reads TGTGCCTGGAGGCCCGGTCTACCCTACGAGCAGTACTTC.

Points on this clone: Germline and junction disagree at one end, which may indicate a read error. The chain links TRBV2 to TRBJ2-2; TRBD2 matches at 8 bases. This CDR3 region has 13 residues. CDR1 SNHLY and CDR2 FYNNEI come from the germline V gene. CDR3 sequence (DNA): TGTGCCAGCAGGGAAGGGACTAGCGGGGAGCTGTTTTTT. Translation: CASREGTSGELFF.

V and J are TRBV19 and TRBJ1-1; a possible D gene is TRBD1 (5 bases). The CDR3 has 16 residues. Germline V gives CDR1 LNHDA, CDR2 SQIVND (reference sequence). Trimming left V 3 bases short and J 0 bases short, with 14 bases between. CDR3 nucleotides: TGTGCCAGTAGTATGGGGACTCGGGCGATGAACACTGAAGCTTTCTTT. Translated, it gives CASSMGTRAMNTEAFF.

The rearrangement links TRBV30 to TRBJ2-5; maybe TRBD1 (6 bases). Germline-derived CDR1 and CDR2 are GTSNPN and SVGIG (reference sequence). This CDR3 has 14 residues. V was cut by 0 bases and J by 3 bases, with 11 bases left in between. CDR3 nucleotides: TGTGCCTGGAGTGTACAGGGCTTAAAAGAGACCCAGTACTTC. Translation gives CAWSVQGLKETQYF. Full variable domain (outside the CDR3, taken from reference TRBV30 and TRBJ2-5): SQTIHQWPATLVQPVGSPLSLECTVEGTSNPNLYWYRQAAGRGLQLLFYSVGIGQISSEVPQNLSASRPQDRQFILSSKKLLLSDSGFYLCAWSVQGLKETQYFGPGTRLLVL.

This clone was seen a single time. The rearrangement joins TRBV6-5 to TRBJ1-3; D uncertain. Germline assignment: CDR1 MNHEY and CDR2 SVGAGI. This CDR3 is built from 14 residues. Trimming removed 2 bases from V and 3 bases from J, with 8 bases in between. CDR3 sequence (DNA): TGTGCCAGCAGTTACCGCGGGATTGGAAACACCATATATTTT. Translation gives CASSYRGIGNTIYF.

V gene TRBV7-8 combines with J gene TRBJ2-7; no definite D call. V lost 1 base and J lost 9, with 13 bases in between. From germline, CDR1 is SGHVS and CDR2 FQNEAQ. The CDR3 extends over 13 amino acids. CDR3 sequence (DNA): TGTGCCAGCAGCTTAGATAATGGGATAGGGCAGTACTTC. Its translation is CASSLDNGIGQYF. Drawing the rest from reference TRBV7-8 and TRBJ2-7, the complete variable domain is GAGVSQSPRYKVAKRGQDVALRCDPISGHVSLFWYQQALGQGPEFLTYFQNEAQLDKSGLPSDRFFAERPEGSVSTLKIQRTQQEDSAVYLCASSLDNGIGQYFGPGTRLTVT.

This clone was picked up many times. This chain links TRBV7-2 with TRBJ2-2; 8 bases are shared with TRBD2. V shed 5 bases and J 1 base; nucleotides not matched to a gene: 3. Germline V gene lookup returns CDR1 SGHTA and CDR2 FQGNSA. The length of the CDR3 is 15 residues. As DNA, the CDR3 is TGTGCCAGCAGCCGAAGCGGGGGGAACACCGGGGAGCTGTTTTTT. Translated: CASSRSGGNTGELFF.